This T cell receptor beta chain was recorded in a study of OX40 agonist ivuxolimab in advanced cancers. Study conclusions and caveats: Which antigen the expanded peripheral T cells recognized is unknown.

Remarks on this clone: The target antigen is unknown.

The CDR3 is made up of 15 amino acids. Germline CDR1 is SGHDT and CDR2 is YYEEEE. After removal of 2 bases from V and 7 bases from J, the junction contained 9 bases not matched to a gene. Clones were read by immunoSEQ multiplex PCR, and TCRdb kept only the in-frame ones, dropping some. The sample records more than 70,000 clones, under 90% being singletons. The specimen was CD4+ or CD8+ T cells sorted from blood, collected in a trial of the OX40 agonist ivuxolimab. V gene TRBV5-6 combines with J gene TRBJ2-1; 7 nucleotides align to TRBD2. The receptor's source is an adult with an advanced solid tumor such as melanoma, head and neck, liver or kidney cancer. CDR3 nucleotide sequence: TGTGCCAGCAGCTTTCGGGGGAGGGCCACAAATGAGCAGTTCTTC. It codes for CASSFRGRATNEQFF.